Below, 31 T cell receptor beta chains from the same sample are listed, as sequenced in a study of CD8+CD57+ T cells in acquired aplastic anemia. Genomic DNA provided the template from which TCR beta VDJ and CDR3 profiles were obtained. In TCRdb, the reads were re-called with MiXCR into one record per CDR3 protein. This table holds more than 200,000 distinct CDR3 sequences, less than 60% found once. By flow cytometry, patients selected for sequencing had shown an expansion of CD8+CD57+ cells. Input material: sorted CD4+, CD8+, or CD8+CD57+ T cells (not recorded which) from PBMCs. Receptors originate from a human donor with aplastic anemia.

The CDR3 is CASKIRGARNYGYTF. CDR3 nucleotides: TGTGCCAGCAAAATTCGGGGGGCGCGAAACTATGGCTACACCTTC. The chain has TRBV5-4 and TRBJ1-2; TRBD1 might be the D (6 bases). The germline V gene encodes CDR1 SGHNT and CDR2 YYREEE (reference sequence). The CDR3 extends over 15 amino acids. Trimming cost V 6 bases and J 2 bases, with 17 bases left between them.

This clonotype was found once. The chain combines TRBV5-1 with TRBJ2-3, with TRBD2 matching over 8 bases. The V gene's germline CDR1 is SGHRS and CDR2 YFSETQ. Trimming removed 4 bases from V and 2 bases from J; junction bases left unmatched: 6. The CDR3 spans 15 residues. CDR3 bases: TGCGCCAGCAGCCAGTACGGGGGGGACACAGATACGCAGTATTTT. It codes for CASSQYGGDTDTQYF.

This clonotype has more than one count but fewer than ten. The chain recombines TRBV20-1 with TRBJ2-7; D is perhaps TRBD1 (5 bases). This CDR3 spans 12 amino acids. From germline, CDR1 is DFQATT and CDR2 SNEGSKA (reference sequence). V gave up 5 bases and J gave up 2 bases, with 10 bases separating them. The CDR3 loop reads CSAPTGPYEQYF. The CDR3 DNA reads TGCAGTGCTCCTACAGGTCCCTACGAGCAGTACTTC.

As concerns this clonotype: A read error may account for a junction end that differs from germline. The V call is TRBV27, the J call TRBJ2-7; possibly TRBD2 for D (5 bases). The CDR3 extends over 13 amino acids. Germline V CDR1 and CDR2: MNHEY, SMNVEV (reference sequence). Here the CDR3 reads CASSLGGTYEQHF. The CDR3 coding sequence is TGTGCCAGCAGTTTAGGAGGAACCTACGAGCAGCACTTC.

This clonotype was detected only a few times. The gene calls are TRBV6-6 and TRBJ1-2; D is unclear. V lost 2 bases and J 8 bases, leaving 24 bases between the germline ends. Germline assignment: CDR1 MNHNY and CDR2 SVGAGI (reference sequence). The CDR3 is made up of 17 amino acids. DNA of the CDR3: TGTGCCAGCAGTTACCGGACGGAGACCGGCTTAGTTAAAGGCTACACCTTC. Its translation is CASSYRTETGLVKGYTF.

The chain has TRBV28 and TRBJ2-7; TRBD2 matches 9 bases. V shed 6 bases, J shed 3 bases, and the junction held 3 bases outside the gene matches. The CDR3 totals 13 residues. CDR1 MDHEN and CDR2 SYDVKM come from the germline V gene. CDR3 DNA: TGTGCCAGCAGGCGGGGGGGCCTCTACGAGCAGTACTTC. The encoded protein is CASRRGGLYEQYF.

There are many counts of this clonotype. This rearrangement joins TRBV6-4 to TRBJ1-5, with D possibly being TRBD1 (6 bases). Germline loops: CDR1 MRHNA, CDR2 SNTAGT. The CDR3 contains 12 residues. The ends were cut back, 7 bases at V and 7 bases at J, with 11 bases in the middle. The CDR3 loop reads CASMSRGQPQHF. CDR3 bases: TGTGCCAGCATGTCCAGGGGCCAGCCCCAGCATTTT.

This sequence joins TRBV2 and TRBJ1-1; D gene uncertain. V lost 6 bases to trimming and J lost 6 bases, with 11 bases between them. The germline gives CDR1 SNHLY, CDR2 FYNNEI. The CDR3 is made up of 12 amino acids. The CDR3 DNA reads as TGTGCCAGCAGACCCCCCGGGCCTGAAGCTTTCTTT. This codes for CASRPPGPEAFF.

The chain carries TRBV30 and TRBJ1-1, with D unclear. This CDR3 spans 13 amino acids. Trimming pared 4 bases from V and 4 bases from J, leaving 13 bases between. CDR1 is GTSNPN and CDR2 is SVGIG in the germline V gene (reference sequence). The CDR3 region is CAWTNRGFTEAFF. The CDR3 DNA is TGTGCCTGGACTAACAGAGGTTTCACTGAAGCTTTCTTT. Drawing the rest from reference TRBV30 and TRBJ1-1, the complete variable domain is SQTIHQWPATLVQPVGSPLSLECTVEGTSNPNLYWYRQAAGRGLQLLFYSVGIGQISSEVPQNLSASRPQDRQFILSSKKLLLSDSGFYLCAWTNRGFTEAFFGQGTRLTVV.

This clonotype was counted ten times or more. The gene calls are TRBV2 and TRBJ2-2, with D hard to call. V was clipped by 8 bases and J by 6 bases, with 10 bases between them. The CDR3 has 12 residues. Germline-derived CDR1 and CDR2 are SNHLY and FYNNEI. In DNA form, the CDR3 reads TGTGCCAGCTTGGTGGAGCCCGGGGAGCTGTTTTTT. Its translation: CASLVEPGELFF.

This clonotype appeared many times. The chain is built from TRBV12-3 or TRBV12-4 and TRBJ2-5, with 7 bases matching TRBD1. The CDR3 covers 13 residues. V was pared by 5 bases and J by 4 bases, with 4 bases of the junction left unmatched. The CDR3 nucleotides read TGTGCCAGCAGTCCGGGACAGTTAGAGACCCAGTACTTC. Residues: CASSPGQLETQYF.

The CDR3: CASSPGLAGGEQFF. The DNA for the CDR3 is TGTGCCAGCAGCCCGGGACTAGCGGGGGGTGAGCAGTTCTTC. The rearrangement uses TRBV7-2 and TRBJ2-1; 15 positions match TRBD2. Germline V CDR1 and CDR2: SGHTA, FQGNSA. The CDR3 spans 14 residues. Trimming at V came to 5 bases and at J to 9 bases, leaving 2 bases not matched to a gene.

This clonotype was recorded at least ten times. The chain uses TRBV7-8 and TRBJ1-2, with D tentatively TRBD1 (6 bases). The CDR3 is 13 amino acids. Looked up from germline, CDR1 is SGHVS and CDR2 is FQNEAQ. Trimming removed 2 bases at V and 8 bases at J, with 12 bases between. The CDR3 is CASSLQGSGGYTF. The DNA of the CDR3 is TGTGCCAGCAGCTTACAGGGGTCGGGAGGCTACACCTTC.

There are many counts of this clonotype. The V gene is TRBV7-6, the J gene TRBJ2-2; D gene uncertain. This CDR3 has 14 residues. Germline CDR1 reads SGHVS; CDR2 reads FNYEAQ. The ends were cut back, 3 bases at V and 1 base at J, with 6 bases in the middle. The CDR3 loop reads CASSLAENTGELFF. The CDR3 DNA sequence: TGTGCCAGCAGCTTGGCAGAGAACACCGGGGAGCTGTTTTTT.

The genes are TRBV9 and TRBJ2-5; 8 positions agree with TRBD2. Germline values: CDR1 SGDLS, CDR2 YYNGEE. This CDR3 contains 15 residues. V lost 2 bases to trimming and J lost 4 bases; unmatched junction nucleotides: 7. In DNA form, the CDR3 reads TGTGCCAGCAGCGTGGAAGCGGGAGAGGGAGAGACCCAGTACTTC. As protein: CASSVEAGEGETQYF.

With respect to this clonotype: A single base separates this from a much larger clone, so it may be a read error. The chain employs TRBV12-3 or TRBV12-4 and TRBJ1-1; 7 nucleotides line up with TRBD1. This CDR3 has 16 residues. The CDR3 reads CASSWGGRDSLPKALF. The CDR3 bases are TGTGCCAGCAGTTGGGGGGGGCGGGACAGCCTACCCAAAGCTCTCTTT.

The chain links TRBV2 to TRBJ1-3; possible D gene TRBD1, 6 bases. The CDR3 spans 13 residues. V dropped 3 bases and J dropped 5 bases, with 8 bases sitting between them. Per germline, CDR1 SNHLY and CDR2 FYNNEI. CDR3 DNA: TGTGCCAGCAGTGAGGGGGCTAGAAACACCATATATTTT. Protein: CASSEGARNTIYF.

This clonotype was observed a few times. The CDR3: CASTLSGQRVYEQYF. CDR3 DNA: TGTGCCAGCACCCTATCGGGACAGCGAGTCTACGAGCAGTACTTC. The chain joins TRBV7-9 to TRBJ2-7; TRBD1 matches 7 bases. CDR3 length: 15 residues. Germline CDR1 SEHNR, CDR2 FQNEAQ (reference sequence). The V gene end was trimmed by 7 bases and the J gene end by 3 bases; junction bases not matched to a gene: 12. The full variable domain, in which reference TRBV7-9 and TRBJ2-7 provide the parts outside the CDR3, is DTGVSQNPRHKITKRGQNVTFRCDPISEHNRLYWYRQTLGQGPEFLTYFQNEAQLEKSRLLSDRFSAERPKGSFSTLEIQRTEQGDSAMYLCASTLSGQRVYEQYFGPGTRLTVT.

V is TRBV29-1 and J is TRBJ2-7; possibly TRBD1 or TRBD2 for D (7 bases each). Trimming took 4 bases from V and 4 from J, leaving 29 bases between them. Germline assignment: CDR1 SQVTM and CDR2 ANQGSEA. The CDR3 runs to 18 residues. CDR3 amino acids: CSVAQNGRTGPSSYEQYF. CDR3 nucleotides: TGCAGCGTTGCACAAAACGGGAGGACAGGTCCCTCCTCGTACGAGCAGTACTTC.

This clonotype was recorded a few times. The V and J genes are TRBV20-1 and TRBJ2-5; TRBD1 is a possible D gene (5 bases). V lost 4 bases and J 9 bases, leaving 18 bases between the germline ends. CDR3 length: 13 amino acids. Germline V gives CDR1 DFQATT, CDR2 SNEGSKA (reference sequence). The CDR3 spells CSAKGFGDQPQYF. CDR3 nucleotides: TGCAGTGCTAAGGGGTTTGGCGATCAGCCCCAGTACTTC.

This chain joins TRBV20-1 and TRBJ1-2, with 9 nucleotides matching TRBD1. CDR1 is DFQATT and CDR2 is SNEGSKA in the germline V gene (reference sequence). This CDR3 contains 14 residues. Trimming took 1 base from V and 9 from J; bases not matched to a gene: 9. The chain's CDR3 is CSARGTGGAGSYTF. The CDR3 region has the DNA TGCAGTGCTAGAGGTACAGGGGGCGCAGGGAGCTACACCTTC.

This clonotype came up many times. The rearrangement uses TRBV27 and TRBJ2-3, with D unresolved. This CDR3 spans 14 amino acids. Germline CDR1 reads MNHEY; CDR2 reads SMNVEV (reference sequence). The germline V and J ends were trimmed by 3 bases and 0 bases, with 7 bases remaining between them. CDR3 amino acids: CASSFAASTDTQYF. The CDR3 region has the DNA TGTGCCAGCAGTTTCGCCGCTAGCACAGATACGCAGTATTTT.

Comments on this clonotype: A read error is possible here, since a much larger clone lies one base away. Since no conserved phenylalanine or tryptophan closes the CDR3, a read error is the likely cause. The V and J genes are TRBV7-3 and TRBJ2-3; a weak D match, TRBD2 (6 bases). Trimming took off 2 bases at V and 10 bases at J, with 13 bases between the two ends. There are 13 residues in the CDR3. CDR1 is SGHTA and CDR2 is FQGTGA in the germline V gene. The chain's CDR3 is CASSLEAGSAQYL. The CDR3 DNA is TGTGCCAGCAGCTTAGAGGCGGGGTCTGCGCAGTATCTT.

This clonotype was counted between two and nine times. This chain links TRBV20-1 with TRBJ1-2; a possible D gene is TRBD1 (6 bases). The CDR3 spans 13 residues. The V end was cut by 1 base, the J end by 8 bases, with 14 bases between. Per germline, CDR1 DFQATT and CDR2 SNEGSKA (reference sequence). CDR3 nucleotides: TGCAGTGCTAGAGCCGACAACAGGGACGGCTACACCTTC. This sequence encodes CSARADNRDGYTF.

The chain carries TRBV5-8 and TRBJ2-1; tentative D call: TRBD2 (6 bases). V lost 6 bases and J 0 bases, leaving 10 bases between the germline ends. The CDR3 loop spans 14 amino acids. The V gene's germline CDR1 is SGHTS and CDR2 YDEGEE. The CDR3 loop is CASKRRGSYNEQFF. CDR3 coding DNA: TGTGCCAGCAAGAGGCGGGGCTCCTACAATGAGCAGTTCTTC.

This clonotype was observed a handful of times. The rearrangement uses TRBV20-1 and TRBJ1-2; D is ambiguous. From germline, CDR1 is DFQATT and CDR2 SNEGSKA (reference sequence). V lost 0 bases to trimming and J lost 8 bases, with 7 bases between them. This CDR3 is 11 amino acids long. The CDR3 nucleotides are TGCAGTGCTAGAGATAGTCAGGGCTACACCTTC. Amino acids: CSARDSQGYTF.

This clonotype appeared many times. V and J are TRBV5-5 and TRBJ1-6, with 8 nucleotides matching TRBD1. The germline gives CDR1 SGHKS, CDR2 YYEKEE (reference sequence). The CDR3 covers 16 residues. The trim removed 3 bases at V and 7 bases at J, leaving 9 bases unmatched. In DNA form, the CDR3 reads TGTGCCAGCAGCTCACTTCTGACAGGGGAGAATTCACCCCTCCACTTT. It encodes CASSSLLTGENSPLHF.

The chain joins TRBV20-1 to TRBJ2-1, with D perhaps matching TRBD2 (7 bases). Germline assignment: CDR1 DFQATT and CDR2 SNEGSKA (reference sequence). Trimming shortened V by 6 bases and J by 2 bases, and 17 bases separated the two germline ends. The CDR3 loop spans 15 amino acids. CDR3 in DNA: TGCAGTGCGCCCTCCGCGGGGGCCGCCTACAATGAGCAGTTCTTC. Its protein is CSAPSAGAAYNEQFF.

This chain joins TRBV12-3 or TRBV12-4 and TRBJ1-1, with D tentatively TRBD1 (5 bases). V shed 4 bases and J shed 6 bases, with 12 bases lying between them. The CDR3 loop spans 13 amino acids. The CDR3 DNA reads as TGTGCCAGCAGTTCCTCAGGGCGGTCTGAAGCTTTCTTT. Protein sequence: CASSSSGRSEAFF.

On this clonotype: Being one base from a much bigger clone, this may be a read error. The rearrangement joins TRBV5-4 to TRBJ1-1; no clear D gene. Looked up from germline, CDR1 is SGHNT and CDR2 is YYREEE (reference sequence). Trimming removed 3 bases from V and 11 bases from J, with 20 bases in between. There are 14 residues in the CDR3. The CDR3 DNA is TGTGCCAGCAGCTCGCGAGACGGTCTGGATTGGGCTTTCTTT. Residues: CASSSRDGLDWAFF.

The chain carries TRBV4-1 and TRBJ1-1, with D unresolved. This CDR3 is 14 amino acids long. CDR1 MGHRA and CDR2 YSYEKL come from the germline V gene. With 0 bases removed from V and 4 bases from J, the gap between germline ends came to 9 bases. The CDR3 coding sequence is TGCGCCAGCAGCCAAGAGCGGGGTGTCACTGAAGCTTTCTTT. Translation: CASSQERGVTEAFF.